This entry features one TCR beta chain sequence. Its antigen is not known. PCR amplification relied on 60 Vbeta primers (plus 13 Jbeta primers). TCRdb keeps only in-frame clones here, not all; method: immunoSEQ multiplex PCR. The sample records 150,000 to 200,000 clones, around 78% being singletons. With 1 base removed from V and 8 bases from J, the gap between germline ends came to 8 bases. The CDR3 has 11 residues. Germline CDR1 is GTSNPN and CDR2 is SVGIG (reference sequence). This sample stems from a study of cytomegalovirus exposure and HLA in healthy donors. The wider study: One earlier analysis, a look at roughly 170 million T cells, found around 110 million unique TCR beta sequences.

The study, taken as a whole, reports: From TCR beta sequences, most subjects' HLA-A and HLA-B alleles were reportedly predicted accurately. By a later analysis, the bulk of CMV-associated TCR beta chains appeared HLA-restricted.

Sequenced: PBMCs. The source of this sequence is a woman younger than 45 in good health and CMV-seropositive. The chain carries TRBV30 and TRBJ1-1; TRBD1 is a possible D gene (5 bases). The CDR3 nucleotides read TGTGCCTGGAGTGCGACAGAGGAAGCTTTCTTT. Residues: CAWSATEEAFF.